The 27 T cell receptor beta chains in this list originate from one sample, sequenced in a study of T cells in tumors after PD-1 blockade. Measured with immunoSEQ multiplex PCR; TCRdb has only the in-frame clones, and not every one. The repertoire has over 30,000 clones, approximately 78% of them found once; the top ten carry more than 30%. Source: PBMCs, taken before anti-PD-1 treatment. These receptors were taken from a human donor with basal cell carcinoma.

The CDR3 sequence: CASSQGGQGISYGYTF. The CDR3 DNA sequence: TGTGCCAGCAGCCAAGGCGGACAGGGGATTAGCTATGGCTACACCTTC. V usage is TRBV14 and J usage is TRBJ1-2; 9 bases map to TRBD1. The V segment lost 1 base and the J segment 4 bases; nucleotides outside the gene matches: 7. Germline CDR1 is SGHDN and CDR2 is FVKESK. There are 16 residues in the CDR3.

CDR3 loop: CASSRDSPYNSPLHF. The CDR3 bases are TGCGCCAGCAGCCGGGACAGCCCCTATAATTCACCCCTCCACTTT. The rearrangement uses TRBV5-1 and TRBJ1-6; 7 nucleotides agree with TRBD1. CDR1 and CDR2 (germline): SGHRS, YFSETQ. The CDR3 runs 15 residues. With V trimmed by 4 bases and J by 2 bases, 3 bases remained unmatched.

In nucleotides, the CDR3 is TGTGCCAGCAGCTTAGCCCAGGGCGGGACCGGGGAGCTGTTTTTT. Translating gives CASSLAQGGTGELFF. The chain has TRBV7-2 and TRBJ2-2, with D perhaps TRBD1 or TRBD2 (5 bases each). V lost 0 bases to trimming and J lost 5 bases, with 10 bases between them. The germline CDR1 and CDR2 sequences are SGHTA and FQGNSA. CDR3 length: 15 amino acids.

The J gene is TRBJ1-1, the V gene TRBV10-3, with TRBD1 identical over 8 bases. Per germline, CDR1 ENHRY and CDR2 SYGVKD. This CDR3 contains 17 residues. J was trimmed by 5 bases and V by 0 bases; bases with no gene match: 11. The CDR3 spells CAISESTDRGSGTEAFF. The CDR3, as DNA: TGTGCCATCAGTGAGTCGACCGACAGGGGATCGGGAACTGAAGCTTTCTTT.

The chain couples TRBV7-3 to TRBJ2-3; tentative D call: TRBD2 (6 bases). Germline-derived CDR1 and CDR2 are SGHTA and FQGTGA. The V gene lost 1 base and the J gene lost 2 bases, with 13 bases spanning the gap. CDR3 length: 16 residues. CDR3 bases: TGTGCCAGCAGCTTAAATATAGGAGGGGACACAGATACGCAGTATTTT. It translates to CASSLNIGGDTDTQYF.

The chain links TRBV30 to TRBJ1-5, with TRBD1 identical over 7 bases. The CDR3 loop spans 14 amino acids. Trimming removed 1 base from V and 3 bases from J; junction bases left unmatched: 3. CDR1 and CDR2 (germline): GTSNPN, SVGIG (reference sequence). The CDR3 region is CAWSETGYNQPQHF. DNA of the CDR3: TGTGCCTGGAGTGAGACAGGGTACAATCAGCCCCAGCATTTT.

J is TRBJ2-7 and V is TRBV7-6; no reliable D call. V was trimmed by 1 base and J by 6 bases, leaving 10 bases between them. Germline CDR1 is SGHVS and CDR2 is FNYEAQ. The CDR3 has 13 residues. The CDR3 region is CASSLEVKGEQYF. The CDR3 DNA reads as TGTGCCAGCAGCTTAGAGGTCAAGGGCGAGCAGTACTTC.

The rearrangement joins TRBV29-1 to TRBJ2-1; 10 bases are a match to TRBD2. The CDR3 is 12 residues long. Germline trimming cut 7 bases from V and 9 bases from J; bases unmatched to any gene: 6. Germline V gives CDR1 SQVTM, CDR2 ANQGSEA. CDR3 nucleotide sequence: TGCAGCGCTAGCGGGGGATATCTTGAGCAGTTCTTC. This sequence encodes CSASGGYLEQFF.

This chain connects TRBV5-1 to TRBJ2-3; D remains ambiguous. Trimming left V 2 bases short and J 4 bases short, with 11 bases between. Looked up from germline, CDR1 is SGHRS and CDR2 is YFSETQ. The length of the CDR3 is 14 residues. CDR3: CASSFKARSDTQYF. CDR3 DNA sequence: TGCGCCAGCAGCTTTAAGGCCAGGTCAGATACGCAGTATTTT.

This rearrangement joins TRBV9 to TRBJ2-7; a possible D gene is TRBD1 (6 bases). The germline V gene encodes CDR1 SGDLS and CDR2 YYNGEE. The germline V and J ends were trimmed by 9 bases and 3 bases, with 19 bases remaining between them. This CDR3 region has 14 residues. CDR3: CATNPLGANYEQYF. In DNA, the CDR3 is TGTGCCACCAACCCCCTGGGGGCGAACTACGAGCAGTACTTC.

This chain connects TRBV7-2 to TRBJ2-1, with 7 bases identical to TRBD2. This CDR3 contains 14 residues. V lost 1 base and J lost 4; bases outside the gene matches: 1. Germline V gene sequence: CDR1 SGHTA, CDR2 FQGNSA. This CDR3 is CASSLEAGYNEQFF. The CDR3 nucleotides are TGTGCCAGCAGCTTAGAAGCGGGGTACAATGAGCAGTTCTTC.

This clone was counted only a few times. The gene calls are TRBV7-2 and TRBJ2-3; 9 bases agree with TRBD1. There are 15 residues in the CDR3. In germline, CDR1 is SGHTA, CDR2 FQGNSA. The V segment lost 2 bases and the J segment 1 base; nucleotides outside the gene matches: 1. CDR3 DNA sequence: TGTGCCAGCAGCTTAAGGGACAGGGGCACAGATACGCAGTATTTT. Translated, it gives CASSLRDRGTDTQYF.

The CDR3 DNA reads as TGTGCCAGCAGCTCCCCCTGGGCGCTTACAGCCAAAAACATTCAGTACTTC. Its protein product is CASSSPWALTAKNIQYF. The V and J genes are TRBV21-1 and TRBJ2-4; the table gives TRBD1 as D, unverified against the DNA. TRBV21-1 is recorded as a pseudogene. The CDR3 totals 17 residues.

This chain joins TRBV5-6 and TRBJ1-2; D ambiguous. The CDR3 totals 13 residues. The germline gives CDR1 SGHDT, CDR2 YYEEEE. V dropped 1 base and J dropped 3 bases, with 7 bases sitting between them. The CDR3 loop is CASSLRRHYGYTF. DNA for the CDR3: TGTGCCAGCAGCTTGAGACGGCACTATGGCTACACCTTC.

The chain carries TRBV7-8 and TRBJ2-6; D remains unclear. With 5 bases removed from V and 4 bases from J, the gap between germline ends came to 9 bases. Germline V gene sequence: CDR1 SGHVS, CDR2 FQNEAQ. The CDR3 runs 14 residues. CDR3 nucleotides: TGTGCCAGCAGCCAGGTTGCCGGGGCCAACGTCCTGACTTTC. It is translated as CASSQVAGANVLTF.

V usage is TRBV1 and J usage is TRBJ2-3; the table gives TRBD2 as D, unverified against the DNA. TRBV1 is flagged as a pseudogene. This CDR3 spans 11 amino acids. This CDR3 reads CTSSLLDTQYF. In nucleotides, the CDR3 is TGCACCAGCAGCTTACTAGATACGCAGTATTTT.

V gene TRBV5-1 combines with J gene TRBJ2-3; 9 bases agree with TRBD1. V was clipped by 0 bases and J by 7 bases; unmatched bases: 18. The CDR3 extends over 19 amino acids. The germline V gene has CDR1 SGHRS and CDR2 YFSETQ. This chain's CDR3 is CASSLAFGTGSGLGNTQYF. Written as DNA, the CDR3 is TGCGCCAGCAGCTTGGCGTTCGGGACAGGGTCAGGACTAGGAAATACGCAGTATTTT.

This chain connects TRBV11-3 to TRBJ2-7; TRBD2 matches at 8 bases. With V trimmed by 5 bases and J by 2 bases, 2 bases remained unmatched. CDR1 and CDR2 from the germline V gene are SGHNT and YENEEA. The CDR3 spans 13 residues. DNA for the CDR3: TGTGCCAGCAGCCGTAGCGGGACCTACGAGCAGTACTTC. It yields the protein CASSRSGTYEQYF.

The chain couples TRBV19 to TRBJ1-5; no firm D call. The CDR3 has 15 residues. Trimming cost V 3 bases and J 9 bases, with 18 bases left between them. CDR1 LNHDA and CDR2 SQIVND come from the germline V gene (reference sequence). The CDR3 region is CASSMRFGIRGPQHF. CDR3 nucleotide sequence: TGTGCCAGTAGTATGAGGTTCGGGATCCGGGGGCCCCAGCATTTT.

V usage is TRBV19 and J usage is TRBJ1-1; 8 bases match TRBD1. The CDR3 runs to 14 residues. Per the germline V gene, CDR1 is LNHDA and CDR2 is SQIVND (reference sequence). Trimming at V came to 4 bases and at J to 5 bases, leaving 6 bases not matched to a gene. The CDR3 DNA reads TGTGCCAGTAGTACCGACAGGGGAGTGACTGAAGCTTTCTTT. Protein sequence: CASSTDRGVTEAFF.

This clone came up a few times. CDR3 DNA sequence: TGCGCCTTTAACGGGACAGGGGTTTATGGCTACACCTTC. As protein: CAFNGTGVYGYTF. The J gene is TRBJ1-2, the V gene TRBV23-1, with 10 positions matching TRBD1. TRBV23-1 is designated an ORF whose function remains uncertain. The CDR3 totals 13 residues. V lost 11 bases to trimming and J lost 5 bases; unmatched junction nucleotides: 8.

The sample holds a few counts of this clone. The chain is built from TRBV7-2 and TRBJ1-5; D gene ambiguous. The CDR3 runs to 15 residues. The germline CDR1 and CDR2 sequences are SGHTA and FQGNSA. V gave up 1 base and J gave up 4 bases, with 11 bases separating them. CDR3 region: CASSLDTATNQPQHF. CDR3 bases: TGTGCCAGCAGCTTAGATACGGCCACAAATCAGCCCCAGCATTTT.

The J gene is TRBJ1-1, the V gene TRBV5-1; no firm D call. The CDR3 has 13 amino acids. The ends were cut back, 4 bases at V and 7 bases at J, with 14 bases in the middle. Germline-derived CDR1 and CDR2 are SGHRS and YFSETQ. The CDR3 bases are TGCGCCAGCAGCCTGAGGACCGGGAGTGAAGCTTTCTTT. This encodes CASSLRTGSEAFF. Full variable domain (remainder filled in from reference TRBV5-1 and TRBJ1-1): KAGVTQTPRYLIKTRGQQVTLSCSPISGHRSVSWYQQTPGQGLQFLFEYFSETQRNKGNFPGRFSGRQFSNSRSEMNVSTLELGDSALYLCASSLRTGSEAFFGQGTRLTVV.

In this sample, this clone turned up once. The CDR3 loop is CSVEGSTGTEAFF. CDR3 DNA sequence: TGCAGCGTGGAGGGGTCAACGGGCACTGAAGCTTTCTTT. V usage is TRBV29-1 and J usage is TRBJ1-1; a possible D gene is TRBD1 (5 bases). CDR3 length equals 13 residues. Germline V gives CDR1 SQVTM, CDR2 ANQGSEA. V was shortened by 6 bases and J by 4 bases, with 15 bases between the two germline ends. Based on the CDR3 plus reference TRBV29-1 and TRBJ1-1, the full variable domain is SAVISQKPSRDICQRGTSLTIQCQVDSQVTMMFWYRQQPGQSLTLIATANQGSEATYESGFVIDKFPISRPNLTFSTLTVSNMSPEDSSIYLCSVEGSTGTEAFFGQGTRLTVV.

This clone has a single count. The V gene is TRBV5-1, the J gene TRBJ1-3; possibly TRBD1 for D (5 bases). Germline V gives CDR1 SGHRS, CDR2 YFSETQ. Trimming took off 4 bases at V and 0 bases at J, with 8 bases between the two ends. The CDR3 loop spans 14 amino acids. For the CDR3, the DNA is TGCGCCAGCAGCAAGGACAACTCTGGAAACACCATATATTTT. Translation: CASSKDNSGNTIYF.

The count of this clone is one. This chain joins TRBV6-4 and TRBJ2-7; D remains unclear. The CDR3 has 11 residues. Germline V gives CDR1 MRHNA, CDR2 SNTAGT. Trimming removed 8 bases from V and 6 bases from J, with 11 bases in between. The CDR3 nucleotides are TGTGCCAGCTCATATTTCAGCGAGCAGTACTTC. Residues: CASSYFSEQYF.

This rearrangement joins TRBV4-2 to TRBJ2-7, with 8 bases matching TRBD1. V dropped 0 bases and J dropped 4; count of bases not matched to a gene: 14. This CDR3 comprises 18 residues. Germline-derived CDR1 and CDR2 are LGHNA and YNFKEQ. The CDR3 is CASSQDQIRGLPTYEQYF. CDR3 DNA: TGTGCCAGCAGCCAAGATCAAATCAGGGGGCTTCCTACTTACGAGCAGTACTTC.